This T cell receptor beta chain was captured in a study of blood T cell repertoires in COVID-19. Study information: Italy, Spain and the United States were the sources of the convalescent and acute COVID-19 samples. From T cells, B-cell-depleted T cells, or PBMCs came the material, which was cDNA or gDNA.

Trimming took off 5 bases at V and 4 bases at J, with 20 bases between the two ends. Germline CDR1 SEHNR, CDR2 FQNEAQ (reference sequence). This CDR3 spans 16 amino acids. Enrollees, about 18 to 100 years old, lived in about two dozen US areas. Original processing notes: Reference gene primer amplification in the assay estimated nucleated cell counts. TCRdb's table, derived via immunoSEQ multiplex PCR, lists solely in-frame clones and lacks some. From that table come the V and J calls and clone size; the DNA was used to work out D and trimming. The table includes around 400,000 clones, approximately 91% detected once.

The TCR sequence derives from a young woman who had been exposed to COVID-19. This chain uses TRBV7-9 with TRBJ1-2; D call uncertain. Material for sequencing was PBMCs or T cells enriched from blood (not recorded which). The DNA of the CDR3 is TGTGCCAGCAGCAACTGTCGACATGGAAAGACCTATGGCTACACCTTC. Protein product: CASSNCRHGKTYGYTF.